This TCR beta chain was profiled in a study of Ad26.COV2.S vaccination and SARS-CoV-2 variants. Looking at the study overall: The study gave Ad26.COV2.S intramuscularly, once or twice 56 days apart. Points from the study as a whole: Once vaccination had occurred, spike-specific CD8+ and CD4+ T cell responses reportedly showed substantial breadth.

Only in-frame clones appear in the TCRdb table, and some are missing; sequencing was by immunoSEQ multiplex PCR. Among around 340,000 clones listed, about 88% were seen once. Trimming took off 2 bases at V and 0 bases at J, with 11 bases between the two ends. Per the germline V gene, CDR1 is MNHNS and CDR2 is SASEGT. This CDR3 has 17 amino acids. A single count supports this clone. Its antigen is still unknown. As for treatment: some 20 received Ad26.COV2.S at low or high dose, single or two shots; roughly five received placebo; per-sample allocation not given. It was on day 63 after the first vaccine or placebo injection that samples were taken.

This sequence was found in a person aged 18-65 years who received the Ad26.COV2.S COVID-19 vaccine or a placebo. The chain combines TRBV6-1 with TRBJ1-6; D not resolved. Sequencing used peripheral blood, obtained in a trial of Ad26.COV2.S vaccine versus placebo. The CDR3 protein is CASSELGIPSYNSPLHF. In DNA form, the CDR3 reads TGTGCCAGCAGTGAATTGGGAATTCCCTCCTATAATTCACCCCTCCACTTT.